The T cell receptor (beta chain) under discussion was sequenced for a study of CD8+ T cells in alopecia areata. V dropped 4 bases and J dropped 8 bases, with 14 bases sitting between them. CDR3 length: 13 residues. Sequencing templates came from extracted RNA that was reverse transcribed into cDNA. Clones were read by immunoSEQ multiplex PCR, and TCRdb kept only the in-frame ones, dropping some. This sample has 90,000 to 100,000 clones; about 58% occur once, and the top ten carry about 16%. Treatment described: oral pan-JAK inhibitor, 5-10 mg twice daily. This receptor was taken from a human donor with alopecia areata. The sequenced sample was CD8+ T cells sorted from blood, obtained at week 4, from a patient treated with tofacitinib. The chain uses TRBV23-1 and TRBJ1-1, with TRBD1 as a possible D gene (5 bases). TRBV23-1 is assigned to the ORF class and has an uncertain function. This CDR3 is CASSPPKGPEAFF. The CDR3 region has the DNA TGCGCCAGCAGTCCCCCTAAGGGGCCGGAAGCTTTCTTT.